The clone carrying this T cell receptor beta chain appeared once. This clone may be a read error of a much larger clone one base away. The sample belongs to a study of shared clonotypes between healthy human individuals. Sequencing was at deep level. Using immunoSEQ multiplex PCR, the repertoire was profiled, and TCRdb retains in-frame clones only, with some absent. Among approximately 1.1 million clones listed, roughly 74% were seen once. The CDR3 spans 16 residues. Germline V gives CDR1 SGHNT, CDR2 YYREEE (reference sequence). This clonotype was obtained from a man between 18 and 35 years old in good health. Some clones in this sample may be carry-over from other donors' samples. Material for sequencing was memory CD4+ T cells from PBMCs. Regarding subset: CD45RA-negative fraction. The rearrangement uses TRBV5-4 and TRBJ2-3; 12 nucleotides match TRBD2. CDR3 coding DNA: TGTGCCAGCAGCTGGGGACTAGCGGGCAGCACAGGTACGCAGTATTTT. Its protein is CASSWGLAGSTGTQYF.